This section outlines one T cell receptor (beta chain) sequence together with its context. This clone's antigen is unknown. Qualities for individual bases were not recorded, and no much larger clone is one base off. This sample was taken from a study of blood T cell repertoires in COVID-19 (dated by TCRdb to the early 2020s). For the wider study: The collaborator samples originated in the United States, Italy and Spain and spanned the acute and convalescent phases of COVID-19. The prospective study material was composed of cDNA or gDNA derived from T cells, B-cell-depleted T cells, or PBMCs. Deeply sampled blood TCRbeta repertoires from subjects exposed to, actively infected with, or recovered from COVID-19 were included in the dataset. The repertoires were released in a freely available public database intended as a resource for research on the immune response to SARS-CoV-2. Samples were obtained from the ongoing ImmuneRACE study (first 160 participants) and from about 1,300 subjects provided by 6 global collaborators. A de-identified subject ID, COVID-19 status, age in years and sex were almost always included in the sample metadata. Where available, HLA class I and class II types were taken from metadata supplied by the sample provider and were not determined by assay-based typing. What the work shows at the level of the full study, not this receptor alone: The quantity of clinical and demographic metadata differed by source and by participant and was supplied without curation.

The collaborating institutions used their own protocols to collect whole blood in K2EDTA tubes. For TCRbeta analysis, collaborator samples were shipped as frozen whole blood, as isolated PBMCs, or as DNA extracted from either sample type. TCRbeta CDR3 regions were amplified from genomic DNA using the immunoSEQ Assay, a bias-controlled multiplex PCR. Per the authors' processing: The number of nucleated cells in each sample was estimated from the amplification of reference gene primers within the assay. Sequence reads were collapsed and filtered to measure the absolute abundance of every unique TCRbeta CDR3 rearrangement. Productive Simpson clonality was computed per sample as the square root of Simpson's diversity index over productive rearrangements. TCRdb limited this immuneACCESS table to in-frame rearrangements with V and J called. A share of clones is missing; checked studies link under half to unresolved V genes, and the rest is unexplained. That table furnishes V, J and clone size, whereas the DNA furnished D and trimming. This sample gives over 300,000 clones in total; roughly 90% of them show up just once. Approximately 1.2% of the sample rests with the top ten.

From the cysteine up to the phenylalanine, the CDR3 has a length of 16 residues. Only CDR3 DNA remains: 48 bases, in frame from the first base. Via the germline V gene (reference sequence), CDR1 is PRHDT and CDR2 FYEKMQ. V loses 0 bases of germline sequence and J loses 0 bases, and the interval between the two ends is 9 bases. Sequencing was performed on peripheral blood. The clonotype originates from a man aged 35 to 55 with acute or convalescent COVID-19. The sequence is built from TRBV13 and TRBJ1-3; the D gene is perhaps TRBD1, from 5 matching bases. CDR3 region: CASSLGRQSSGNTIYF. In nucleotide form, the sequence is TGTGCCAGCAGCTTAGGGAGACAGAGCTCTGGAAACACCATATATTTT.